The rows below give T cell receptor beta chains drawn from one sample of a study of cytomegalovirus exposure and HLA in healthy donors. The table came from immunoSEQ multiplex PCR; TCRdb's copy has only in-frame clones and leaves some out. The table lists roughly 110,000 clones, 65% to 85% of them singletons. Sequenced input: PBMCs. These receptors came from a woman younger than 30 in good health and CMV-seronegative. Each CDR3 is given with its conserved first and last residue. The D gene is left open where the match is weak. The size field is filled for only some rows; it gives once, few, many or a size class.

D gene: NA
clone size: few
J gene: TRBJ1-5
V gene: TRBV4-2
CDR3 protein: CASSQDGGDQPQHF
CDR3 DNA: TGTGCCAGCAGCCAAGATGGCGGCGATCAGCCCCAGCATTTT

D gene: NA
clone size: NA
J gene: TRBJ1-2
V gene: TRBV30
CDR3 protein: CAWKGGYDVGGYTF
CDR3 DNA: TGTGCCTGGAAGGGAGGGTATGACGTCGGCGGCTACACCTTC

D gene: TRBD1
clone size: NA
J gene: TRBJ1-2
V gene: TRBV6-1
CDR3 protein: CASTWTGQGYTF
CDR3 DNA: TGTGCCAGCACCTGGACAGGGCAAGGCTACACCTTC

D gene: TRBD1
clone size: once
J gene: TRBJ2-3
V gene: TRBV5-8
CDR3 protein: CASNYHRGKDTQYF
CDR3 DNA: TGTGCCAGCAACTATCACAGGGGAAAAGATACGCAGTATTTT

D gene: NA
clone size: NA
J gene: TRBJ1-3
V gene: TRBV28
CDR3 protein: CASSLVLRNTIYF
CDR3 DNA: TGTGCCAGCAGTTTAGTACTGAGAAACACCATATATTTT

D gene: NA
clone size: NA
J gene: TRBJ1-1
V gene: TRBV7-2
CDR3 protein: CASSPTGFPEAFF
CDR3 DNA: TGTGCCAGCAGTCCTACAGGTTTCCCCGAAGCTTTCTTT

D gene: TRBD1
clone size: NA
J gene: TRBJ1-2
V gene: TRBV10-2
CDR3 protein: CASSNPGTGAYGYTF
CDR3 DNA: TGCGCCAGCTCAAACCCCGGGACAGGGGCCTATGGCTACACCTTC

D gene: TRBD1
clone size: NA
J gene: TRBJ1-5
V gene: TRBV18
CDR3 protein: CASSPGTGEIQPQHF
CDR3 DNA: TGTGCCAGCTCACCGGGGACAGGGGAAATTCAGCCCCAGCATTTT

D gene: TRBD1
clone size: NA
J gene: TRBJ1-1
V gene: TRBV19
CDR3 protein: CASSGTGFPTEAFF
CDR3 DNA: TGTGCCAGTAGTGGGACAGGGTTTCCCACTGAAGCTTTCTTT

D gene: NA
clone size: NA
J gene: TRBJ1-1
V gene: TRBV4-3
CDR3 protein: CASSQASMGAYTEAFF
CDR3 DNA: TGCGCCAGCAGCCAAGCGAGCATGGGGGCGTACACTGAAGCTTTCTTT

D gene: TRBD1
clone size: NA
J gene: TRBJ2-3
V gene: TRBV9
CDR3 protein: CASSVGQPSTDTQYF
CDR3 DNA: TGTGCCAGCAGCGTGGGACAGCCTAGCACAGATACGCAGTATTTT

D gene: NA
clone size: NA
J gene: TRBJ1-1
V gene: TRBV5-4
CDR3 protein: CASRESQGGTEAFF
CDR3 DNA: TGTGCCAGCAGGGAGAGTCAGGGAGGGACTGAAGCTTTCTTT

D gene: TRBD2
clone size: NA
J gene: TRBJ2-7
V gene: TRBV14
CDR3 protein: CASSQGLLAGEQYF
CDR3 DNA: TGTGCCAGCAGCCAAGGGCTACTAGCGGGCGAGCAGTACTTC

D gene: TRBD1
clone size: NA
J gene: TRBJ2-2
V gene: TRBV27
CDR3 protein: CASSFIRTGGTGELFF
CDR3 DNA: TGTGCCAGCAGTTTTATCAGGACAGGTGGGACCGGGGAGCTGTTTTTT

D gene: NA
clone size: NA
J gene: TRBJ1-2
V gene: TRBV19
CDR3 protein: CASRDGGGPYGYTF
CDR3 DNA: TGTGCCAGTAGGGATGGGGGAGGCCCCTATGGCTACACCTTC

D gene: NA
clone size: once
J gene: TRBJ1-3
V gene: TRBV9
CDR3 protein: CASSSGGSSGNTIYF
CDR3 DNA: TGTGCCAGCAGCTCAGGCGGGAGCTCTGGAAACACCATATATTTT